A selection of T cell receptor beta chains follows, all from one sample in a study of blood T cell repertoires in COVID-19. The assay was immunoSEQ multiplex PCR, and TCRdb's table has in-frame clones only and misses some. Of approximately 200,000 clones in the sample, 60% to 85% are singletons; the top ten hold approximately 15%. The source material was peripheral blood. These receptors were taken from a man between 60 and 75 years old with active or convalescent COVID-19. Both conserved end residues are part of each CDR3. D genes are given only for firm matches. Size is stated for part of the rows, as once, few or many counts, or as a class when the clone is expanded.

.	TRBJ2-7	.	TRBV18	CASTTGRENREQYF	TGTGCCAGCACAACAGGCAGAGAGAATAGGGAGCAGTACTTC
once	TRBJ1-5	.	TRBV19	CASSPPGQYSNQPQHF	TGTGCCAGTAGCCCCCCAGGACAGTATAGCAATCAGCCCCAGCATTTT
few	TRBJ1-5	TRBD1	TRBV27	CASRSGGGQPQHF	TGTGCCAGCAGATCAGGGGGAGGTCAGCCCCAGCATTTT
.	TRBJ1-5	TRBD1	TRBV6-5	CASIGQGGYNQPQHF	TGTGCCAGTATAGGACAGGGAGGTTACAATCAGCCCCAGCATTTT
.	TRBJ1-6	.	TRBV24-1	CATSEGGNSPLHF	TGTGCCACCAGTGAAGGAGGGAATTCACCCCTCCACTTT
.	TRBJ2-4	TRBD2	TRBV6-8	CASSYPEAGGPPNIQYF	TGTGCCAGCAGTTATCCTGAGGCGGGAGGGCCACCAAACATTCAGTACTTC
once	TRBJ2-6	TRBD1	TRBV2	CARATTGTSGGANVLTF	TGTGCCAGGGCCACGACAGGGACCTCGGGGGGGGCCAACGTCCTGACTTTC
once	TRBJ2-7	TRBD1	TRBV11-3	CASSLTSGGPSYEQYF	TGTGCCAGCAGCTTAACTTCAGGGGGCCCCTCCTACGAGCAGTACTTC
.	TRBJ1-4	TRBD1	TRBV29-1	CSAATGGDEKLFF	TGCAGCGCCGCAACAGGGGGAGACGAAAAACTGTTTTTT
medium-sized	TRBJ2-7	.	TRBV25-1	CASSESGRAVEQYF	TGTGCCAGCAGTGAATCTGGCAGGGCGGTCGAGCAGTACTTC
.	TRBJ1-1	.	TRBV3-1/TRBV3-2	CASGRGYTEAFF	TGTGCCAGCGGGAGGGGGTACACTGAAGCTTTCTTT
.	TRBJ2-7	TRBD2	TRBV6-2/TRBV6-3	CASSYGGVYEQYF	TGTGCCAGCAGTTACGGGGGGGTCTACGAGCAGTACTTC
.	TRBJ2-3	TRBD2	TRBV7-2	CAERGTSGSMGRTDTQYF	TGTGCCGAGAGGGGGACTAGCGGGAGTATGGGAAGAACAGATACGCAGTATTTT
.	TRBJ1-1	.	TRBV29-1	CSVPPIRGTEAFF	TGCAGCGTACCACCGATCCGGGGCACTGAAGCTTTCTTT
few	TRBJ2-1	TRBD2	TRBV5-1	CASGKLAGGDEQFF	TGCGCCAGCGGCAAGCTAGCGGGAGGCGATGAGCAGTTCTTC
few	TRBJ1-4	.	TRBV20-1	CSAPGNEKLFF	TGCAGTGCTCCCGGGAATGAAAAACTGTTTTTT
.	TRBJ1-5	.	TRBV12-3/TRBV12-4	CASSNRVHQPQHF	TGTGCCAGCAGTAACAGGGTCCACCAGCCCCAGCATTTT
.	TRBJ1-4	.	TRBV5-8	CASSSLLRLNEKLFF	TGTGCCAGCAGCTCGCTACTACGGTTAAATGAAAAACTGTTTTTT
.	TRBJ2-3	TRBD1	TRBV9	CASSVDRGLYADTQYF	TGTGCCAGCAGCGTCGACAGGGGGCTTTACGCAGATACGCAGTATTTT
.	TRBJ1-4	.	TRBV11-2	CASSSGRGKLFF	TGTGCCAGCAGCTCCGGGCGGGGAAAACTGTTTTTT
.	TRBJ2-1	TRBD2	TRBV7-9	CASSFLAGGDEQFF	TGTGCCAGCAGCTTTCTAGCGGGAGGGGATGAGCAGTTCTTC
once	TRBJ1-2	.	TRBV19	CASTNAGNRYGYTF	TGTGCCAGTACCAACGCAGGGAATCGCTATGGCTACACCTTC
.	TRBJ2-2	TRBD1	TRBV19	CASRLTGDTGELFF	TGTGCCAGTCGCTTAACAGGGGACACCGGGGAGCTGTTTTTT
few	TRBJ1-2	.	TRBV24-1	CATSDLRGHTTNYGYTF	TGTGCCACCAGTGATCTCCGTGGACACACAACTAACTATGGCTACACCTTC
.	TRBJ2-5	.	TRBV15	CATSIGWSGGVQETQYF	TGTGCCACCAGCATCGGATGGAGCGGAGGGGTCCAAGAGACCCAGTACTTC
.	TRBJ2-7	.	TRBV19	CASRTEAHSSYEQYF	TGTGCCAGTAGAACTGAGGCCCATAGCTCCTACGAGCAGTACTTC
.	TRBJ2-1	TRBD2	TRBV7-3	CASSPDRGSYNEQFF	TGTGCCAGCAGCCCAGACCGCGGGAGCTACAATGAGCAGTTCTTC
.	TRBJ2-1	TRBD2	TRBV7-2	CASSLVGAGGPKNEQFF	TGTGCCAGCAGCTTAGTCGGAGCGGGAGGGCCGAAAAATGAGCAGTTCTTC
.	TRBJ2-5	TRBD2	TRBV5-4	CAIRLAGIQETQYF	TGTGCCATCCGTTTAGCGGGAATACAAGAGACCCAGTACTTC
.	TRBJ2-1	.	TRBV6-2/TRBV6-3	CASSTPGDNEQFF	TGTGCCAGCAGTACGCCCGGGGACAATGAGCAGTTCTTC
.	TRBJ1-4	.	TRBV24-1	CATSDHLDPLGDEKLFF	TGTGCCACCAGTGATCACCTCGACCCCCTCGGGGATGAAAAACTGTTTTTT
.	TRBJ1-1	.	TRBV7-2	CASSLDGQGWAFF	TGTGCCAGCAGCTTAGATGGTCAGGGTTGGGCTTTCTTT
.	TRBJ2-1	TRBD1	TRBV6-5	CASNRDRGRNEQFF	TGTGCCAGCAATAGGGACAGGGGACGGAATGAGCAGTTCTTC
.	TRBJ2-5	TRBD1	TRBV30	CACRQGQETQYF	TGTGCCTGCAGACAGGGGCAAGAGACCCAGTACTTC
.	TRBJ2-2	TRBD1	TRBV19	CASSFGQGIAGELFF	TGTGCCAGTAGTTTCGGACAGGGGATTGCCGGGGAGCTGTTTTTT
.	TRBJ2-5	TRBD2	TRBV24-1	CATSDRLAGLETQYF	TGTGCCACCAGTGACAGGCTAGCGGGACTAGAGACCCAGTACTTC
few	TRBJ2-7	TRBD2	TRBV5-4	CASSLGGSGRKRYNEQYF	TGTGCCAGCAGCTTGGGTGGTAGCGGGAGAAAGCGGTATAACGAGCAGTACTTC
.	TRBJ2-3	TRBD2	TRBV6-5	CASSSRLAGSTDTQYF	TGTGCCAGCAGTTCCCGACTAGCGGGAAGCACAGATACGCAGTATTTT
.	TRBJ2-2	.	TRBV5-8	CASSPARGRTPTGELFF	TGTGCCAGCAGTCCCGCCAGGGGACGAACGCCCACCGGGGAGCTGTTTTTT
.	TRBJ2-5	TRBD2	TRBV27	CASSFRTSGQETQYF	TGTGCCAGCAGTTTCAGAACTAGCGGTCAAGAGACCCAGTACTTC
once	TRBJ2-2	TRBD2	TRBV7-2	CASSLLEGGANTGELFF	TGTGCCAGCAGCTTATTGGAGGGAGGGGCGAACACCGGGGAGCTGTTTTTT
.	TRBJ1-6	.	TRBV19	CASVEGRGSYNSPLHF	TGTGCCAGCGTCGAGGGCAGGGGCTCCTATAATTCACCCCTCCACTTT
once	TRBJ1-1	TRBD1	TRBV11-1	CASSLQGALYTEAFF	TGTGCCAGCAGCTTACAGGGGGCCTTATACACTGAAGCTTTCTTT
.	TRBJ2-3	.	TRBV4-3	CASSRDTGDTQYF	TGCGCCAGCAGCCGAGATACTGGAGATACGCAGTATTTT
.	TRBJ2-3	TRBD2	TRBV6-5	CASTREGAGGDTQYF	TGTGCCAGCACCCGCGAGGGAGCGGGAGGAGATACGCAGTATTTT
.	TRBJ2-3	TRBD2	TRBV19	CASSHGLAGGRDTQYF	TGTGCCAGTAGCCACGGACTAGCGGGGGGAAGGGATACGCAGTATTTT
.	TRBJ2-7	TRBD1	TRBV15	CATSRDRGQGGEQYF	TGTGCCACCAGCAGAGATAGAGGACAGGGTGGGGAGCAGTACTTC
few	TRBJ1-4	TRBD1	TRBV9	CASSYTGGVEKLFF	TGTGCCAGCAGCTACACAGGGGGCGTTGAAAAACTGTTTTTT
.	TRBJ1-2	.	TRBV5-1	CASSPTDSVGGYTF	TGCGCCAGCAGCCCGACGGACTCCGTGGGTGGCTACACCTTC
few	TRBJ2-7	TRBD2	TRBV4-2	CASSLSEGLAGAGEQYF	TGTGCCAGCAGCCTCTCGGAGGGACTAGCGGGAGCGGGAGAGCAGTACTTC